The TCR beta chain under discussion was sequenced for a study of preoperative IRX-2 immunotherapy in early breast cancer (dated by TCRdb to about 2019). CDR3 length: 15 amino acids, cysteine to phenylalanine. This entry keeps only the CDR3 DNA: 45 bases, framed from base 1. In the germline V gene, CDR1 corresponds to SNHLY and CDR2 to FYNNEI. A distance of 13 bases separates the germline ends of V and J, which lose 3 bases and 2 bases respectively. The treatment or condition label for this specimen denotes: preoperative locoregional IRX-2 cytokine immunotherapy. The samples were obtained from a phase Ib study in which preoperative, locoregional IRX-2 cytokine immunotherapy intended to prime immune responses was tested. Patients with early-stage breast cancer who were given IRX-2 before surgery served as donors. Regarding this clone: No antigen is known for it. No quality values exist for individual bases; no much larger clone is one base distant.

Libraries were made using the immunoSEQ multiplex PCR assay. TCRdb carries this immuneACCESS record with in-frame sequences only. Its versions omit some clonotypes, under half of them owing to an unresolved V gene in the studies checked, with the rest unexplained. The sample has around 39,000 clones on record, just under 95% of them singletons. The ten largest clonotypes hold 1.5% to 2% of the sample. The material was tumor tissue, obtained after IRX-2 immunotherapy. This clonotype was sampled from a human donor with breast cancer. In this chain, TRBV2 is recombined with TRBJ1-2, and TRBD1 may be the D gene, going by 5 matching bases. The DNA is as follows: TGTGCCAGCAGTGAGGGGGGATCGGTAAACTATGGCTACACCTTC. This is translated as CASSEGGSVNYGYTF.